The 22 T cell receptor beta chains listed next were all sequenced from one sample in a study of blood T cell repertoires in COVID-19. The method was immunoSEQ multiplex PCR; TCRdb's version includes in-frame clones alone and lacks a portion of them. The sample includes 200,000 to 250,000 clones, roughly nine tenths of them seen just once. Sequencing was performed on PBMCs or T cells enriched from blood (not recorded which). The receptors originated from a woman between 18 and 29 years old in a cohort exposed to, infected with or recovered from COVID-19 (not recorded which).

The rearrangement uses TRBV27 and TRBJ1-6; D is perhaps TRBD1 (6 bases). V was clipped by 5 bases and J by 7 bases, with 9 bases between them. This CDR3 region has 13 residues. The germline V gene has CDR1 MNHEY and CDR2 SMNVEV (reference sequence). DNA of the CDR3: TGTGCCAGCAGTCCCGGACAGAATTCACCCCTCCACTTT. Amino acid sequence: CASSPGQNSPLHF.

The chain carries TRBV29-1 and TRBJ2-4; 7 bases align to TRBD1. The germline gives CDR1 SQVTM, CDR2 ANQGSEA. Trimming removed 2 bases from V and 9 bases from J; junction bases left unmatched: 10. This CDR3 has 14 residues. This CDR3 reads CSVELYRGRRIQYF. The CDR3 coding sequence is TGCAGCGTTGAACTATACAGGGGACGGCGCATTCAGTACTTC.

This clone was observed a handful of times. The gene calls are TRBV7-9 and TRBJ1-2; D gene ambiguous. Germline assignment: CDR1 SEHNR and CDR2 FQNEAQ (reference sequence). V lost 5 bases, J lost 5 bases, and 12 bases lay in between. CDR3 size: 13 residues. The CDR3 loop is CASSRSEDYGYTF. The DNA for the CDR3 is TGTGCCAGCAGCCGGAGTGAAGATTATGGCTACACCTTC.

The V call is TRBV6-2 or TRBV6-3, the J call TRBJ1-5, with 7 bases fitting TRBD1. V was pared by 2 bases and J by 2 bases, with 9 bases of the junction left unmatched. Germline V CDR1 and CDR2: MNHEY, SVGEGT. CDR3 length: 17 residues. CDR3 residues: CASSYSETGYGNQPQHF. The CDR3 DNA sequence: TGTGCCAGCAGTTACAGTGAGACAGGGTATGGCAATCAGCCCCAGCATTTT.

The chain combines TRBV18 with TRBJ1-4, with 12 bases matching TRBD1. This CDR3 spans 13 amino acids. Germline lookup yields CDR1 KGHSH and CDR2 LQKENI. Unmatched junction bases numbered 2, after V lost 8 bases and J lost 7 bases. Here the CDR3 DNA reads TGTGCCAGCCAGGGACAGGGGGCTGAAAAACTGTTTTTT. Protein: CASQGQGAEKLFF.

The chain employs TRBV24-1 and TRBJ2-1; tentatively, D is TRBD2 (5 bases). The V end lost 3 bases, the J end lost 2 bases, and 13 bases lay between the germline ends. This CDR3 region has 16 residues. Germline CDR1 is KGHDR and CDR2 is SFDVKD. CDR3 DNA sequence: TGTGCCACCAGTGATAACGGACTGCATACCTACAATGAGCAGTTCTTC. Translating gives CATSDNGLHTYNEQFF.

The chain uses TRBV24-1 and TRBJ2-7; D is possibly TRBD1 (5 bases). This CDR3 is 14 amino acids long. Germline lookup yields CDR1 KGHDR and CDR2 SFDVKD. Deletions cut 4 bases from V and 5 bases from J, with 14 bases between. The CDR3 sequence: CATSDQGLGDEQYF. The CDR3 DNA sequence: TGTGCCACCAGTGACCAGGGCCTTGGGGACGAGCAGTACTTC.

The chain is built from TRBV7-9 and TRBJ2-7; TRBD1 matches 9 bases. Trimming at V came to 2 bases and at J to 5 bases, leaving 10 bases not matched to a gene. Germline V lookup: CDR1 SEHNR, CDR2 FQNEAQ (reference sequence). The CDR3 covers 16 residues. The CDR3 loop reads CASSLIFRDRENEQYF. The CDR3 bases are TGTGCCAGCAGCTTAATCTTCCGGGACAGGGAAAACGAGCAGTACTTC.

The chain links TRBV3-1 (or the pseudogene TRBV3-2) to TRBJ2-2; no definite D call. This CDR3 spans 17 amino acids. V was trimmed by 1 base and J by 2 bases, leaving 14 bases between them. Looked up from germline, CDR1 is LGHDT and CDR2 is YNNKEL (reference sequence). CDR3 nucleotide sequence: TGTGCCAGCAGCCAAGGAGAGGTCCAGACTAACACCGGGGAGCTGTTTTTT. Its protein product is CASSQGEVQTNTGELFF.

This clone came up once. For the CDR3, the DNA is TGTGCCAGCAGCCTAGGGGCGGGGAGCAATCAGCCCCAGCATTTT. Protein product: CASSLGAGSNQPQHF. The chain has TRBV3-1 (or the pseudogene TRBV3-2) and TRBJ1-5; D may be TRBD1 (5 bases). This CDR3 is built from 15 residues. In germline, CDR1 is LGHDT, CDR2 YNNKEL (reference sequence). The V and J ends lost 4 bases and 1 base respectively, with 11 bases between them.

The CDR3: CASSPPGQLGRISPLHF. The CDR3 nucleotides are TGTGCCAGCAGTCCTCCGGGACAGCTAGGACGCATTTCACCCCTCCACTTT. V usage is TRBV2 and J usage is TRBJ1-6; TRBD1 aligns across 7 bases. The V and J ends lost 5 bases and 9 bases, in that order; junction bases with no gene match: 16. The CDR3 has 17 amino acids. Per germline, CDR1 SNHLY and CDR2 FYNNEI.

The chain carries TRBV5-6 and TRBJ2-7, with TRBD2 matching 9 bases. The CDR3 contains 16 residues. V lost 4 bases and J lost 9; bases outside the gene matches: 17. Germline V gives CDR1 SGHDT, CDR2 YYEEEE. The CDR3 DNA follows: TGTGCCAGCAGCCCGGGAGTAGCGGGAGATTACGTCGGGCAGTACTTC. As protein: CASSPGVAGDYVGQYF.

The chain combines TRBV19 with TRBJ1-5; no firm D call. V was shortened by 3 bases and J by 4 bases, with 13 bases between the two germline ends. This CDR3 contains 15 residues. Germline values: CDR1 LNHDA, CDR2 SQIVND (reference sequence). This CDR3 reads CASSIRRTLNQPQHF. The CDR3 DNA is TGTGCCAGTAGTATCCGCCGAACTCTAAATCAGCCCCAGCATTTT.

The rearrangement uses TRBV7-9 and TRBJ1-5; a weak D match, TRBD1 (5 bases). The CDR3 length is 13 residues. Trimming left V 5 bases short and J 2 bases short, with 7 bases between. Germline CDR1 reads SEHNR; CDR2 reads FQNEAQ (reference sequence). The CDR3 nucleotides read TGTGCCAGCAGCAAGACAGGCAATCAGCCCCAGCATTTT. Translated, it gives CASSKTGNQPQHF.

The chain uses TRBV24-1 and TRBJ1-4; D call uncertain. V lost 4 bases, J lost 8 bases, and 13 bases lay in between. CDR3 length: 14 amino acids. Germline V CDR1 and CDR2: KGHDR, SFDVKD. CDR3 protein: CATSEPGRGEKLFF. The CDR3 nucleotides read TGTGCCACCAGTGAACCGGGTCGGGGAGAAAAACTGTTTTTT.

The rearrangement joins TRBV11-2 to TRBJ1-1; perhaps TRBD1 as D (5 bases). Germline V gene data show CDR1 as SGHAT and CDR2 as FQNNGV. V lost 3 bases, J lost 2 bases, and 10 bases lay in between. This CDR3 has 14 residues. The CDR3 reads CASSFERGNTEAFF. In DNA form, the CDR3 reads TGTGCCAGCAGCTTCGAAAGGGGTAACACTGAAGCTTTCTTT.

This clone has just one count. The V and J genes are TRBV10-2 and TRBJ1-4; tentative D call: TRBD1 (6 bases). The length of the CDR3 is 13 residues. The V end lost 10 bases, the J end lost 4 bases, and 13 bases lay between the germline ends. Germline V CDR1 and CDR2: WSHSY, SAAADI. CDR3 DNA sequence: TGCGCCACCCGGACAGACTATAATGAAAAACTGTTTTTT. This gives the protein CATRTDYNEKLFF.

This chain uses TRBV2 with TRBJ1-2; the match to TRBD1 covers 7 bases. The length of the CDR3 is 14 residues. The trim removed 8 bases at V and 5 bases at J, leaving 11 bases unmatched. Germline CDR1 reads SNHLY; CDR2 reads FYNNEI. CDR3 sequence reads: CASPGDSTPYGYTF. The CDR3, as DNA: TGTGCCAGCCCCGGGGACAGCACTCCTTATGGCTACACCTTC. Variable domain in full (rest from reference TRBV2 and TRBJ1-2): EPEVTQTPSHQVTQMGQEVILRCVPISNHLYFYWYRQILGQKVEFLVSFYNNEISEKSEIFDDQFSVERPDGSNFTLKIRSTKLEDSAMYFCASPGDSTPYGYTFGSGTRLTVV.

This chain links TRBV3-1 (or the pseudogene TRBV3-2) with TRBJ1-5; 9 nucleotides agree with TRBD1. The J segment lost 6 bases and the V segment lost 2 bases, leaving 5 bases of the junction unmatched. The CDR3 totals 15 residues. Per germline, CDR1 LGHDT and CDR2 YNNKEL (reference sequence). The CDR3 reads CASSQQGTGIQPQHF. The CDR3, as DNA: TGTGCCAGCAGCCAACAAGGGACAGGGATTCAGCCCCAGCATTTT.

The chain joins TRBV6-2 or TRBV6-3 to TRBJ2-5; a weak D match, TRBD1 (5 bases). With 2 bases removed from V and 10 bases from J, the gap between germline ends came to 17 bases. Germline V CDR1 and CDR2: MNHEY, SVGEGT. This CDR3 is built from 14 residues. The CDR3 DNA follows: TGTGCCAGCAGTTACACGTTAACAGGTTCCGTCCAGTACTTC. Its translation is CASSYTLTGSVQYF.

V is TRBV14 and J is TRBJ2-1; 13 bases fit TRBD2. The CDR3 is 15 amino acids. The ends lost 6 bases at V and 9 bases at J; junction bases unmatched: 8. Germline CDR1 and CDR2: SGHDN and FVKESK. CDR3 protein: CASRPGLAGLSEQFF. For the CDR3, the DNA is TGTGCCAGCAGACCGGGACTAGCGGGATTAAGTGAGCAGTTCTTC.

This chain joins TRBV5-1 and TRBJ1-2; the D is unclear. The CDR3 is 13 amino acids. Looked up from germline, CDR1 is SGHRS and CDR2 is YFSETQ. The germline V and J ends were trimmed by 4 bases and 7 bases, with 14 bases remaining between them. CDR3 protein: CASSMGPQLGYTF. The DNA for the CDR3 is TGCGCCAGCAGCATGGGCCCCCAACTTGGCTACACCTTC.